This T cell receptor beta chain was retrieved from a study of cytomegalovirus exposure and HLA in healthy donors. General study results and limits: As confirmed in vitro, three CMV-associated chains were specific for CMV antigens.

For this clone: Its target is unknown.

The CDR3 runs to 14 residues. V lost 5 bases and J 1 base, leaving 6 bases between the germline ends. Germline lookup yields CDR1 MNHEY and CDR2 SVGAGI. Assay: immunoSEQ multiplex PCR; the TCRdb copy retains only in-frame clones and omits some. The repertoire consists of approximately 280,000 clones, with more than 75% occurring once and the leading ten covering approximately 0.94%. The TCR originated in a woman between 18 and 29 years old in good health and CMV-seronegative. V is TRBV6-5 and J is TRBJ2-6; D unclear. Sequenced input: PBMCs. CDR3 protein: CASSPGSGANVLTF. The CDR3 DNA follows: TGTGCCAGCAGTCCGGGTTCTGGGGCCAACGTCCTGACTTTC.